This entry lists 24 T cell receptor beta chains sequenced from one sample in a study of T cells in tuberculosis. Sequenced by immunoSEQ multiplex PCR; TCRdb stores in-frame clones only, minus some. This table has tens of thousands of clones, 90% to 95% appearing once. The specimen sequenced was PBMCs. The receptors were gathered from a donor aged 5-35 years with latent tuberculosis or without tuberculosis infection. Some clones in this sample may be carry-over from other donors' samples.

The CDR3 DNA sequence: TGTGCCAGCAGCTTAGCGCTGGGGCAGGGCGAGCAGTACTTC. Translating gives CASSLALGQGEQYF. This chain joins TRBV7-2 and TRBJ2-7; tentatively, D is TRBD1 (5 bases). The V gene's germline CDR1 is SGHTA and CDR2 FQGNSA. The CDR3 totals 14 residues. Trimming removed 0 bases at V and 6 bases at J, with 12 bases between.

The chain combines TRBV19 with TRBJ1-6, with TRBD1 as a possible D gene (6 bases). CDR1 and CDR2 (germline): LNHDA, SQIVND (reference sequence). The CDR3 consists of 18 residues. Trimming removed 4 bases at V and 0 bases at J, with 16 bases between. The CDR3 bases are TGTGCCAGTAGTACTCATCCGACAGGCAGCTCCTATAATTCACCCCTCCACTTT. This codes for CASSTHPTGSSYNSPLHF.

V usage is TRBV10-3 and J usage is TRBJ1-1; no clear D. V was cut by 4 bases and J by 4 bases, with 4 bases left in between. CDR3 size: 11 residues. Germline loops: CDR1 ENHRY, CDR2 SYGVKD. The CDR3 spells CAISVRTEAFF. The CDR3 DNA reads TGTGCCATCAGTGTTCGCACTGAAGCTTTCTTT.

The chain has TRBV4-2 and TRBJ2-2; no definite D call. From germline, CDR1 is LGHNA and CDR2 YNFKEQ. The CDR3 length is 13 residues. V lost 0 bases to trimming and J lost 7 bases, with 6 bases between them. This CDR3 is CASSQDSFGELFF. CDR3 nucleotides: TGTGCCAGCAGCCAAGATAGTTTCGGGGAGCTGTTTTTT.

The CDR3 spells CASSSIRGNTGELFF. The CDR3 DNA reads as TGTGCCAGCAGCTCGATCAGGGGGAACACCGGGGAGCTGTTTTTT. This chain uses TRBV11-3 with TRBJ2-2, with a possible D match to TRBD1 (6 bases). Germline V gene data show CDR1 as SGHNT and CDR2 as YENEEA. The CDR3 loop spans 15 amino acids. The V end was cut by 4 bases, the J end by 1 base, with 10 bases between.

The gene calls are TRBV4-1 and TRBJ2-5; D is unclear. The CDR3 consists of 12 residues. The germline CDR1 and CDR2 sequences are MGHRA and YSYEKL. Trimming pared 2 bases from V and 5 bases from J, leaving 6 bases between. In DNA form, the CDR3 reads TGCGCCAGCAGCCAAATCCAGGAGACCCAGTACTTC. It yields the protein CASSQIQETQYF.

The V and J genes are TRBV25-1 and TRBJ1-3; D is perhaps TRBD1 (6 bases). CDR3 length: 15 amino acids. Germline CDR1 reads MGHDK; CDR2 reads SYGVNS. V was pared by 2 bases and J by 2 bases, with 10 bases between. This CDR3 reads CASSEGGGPGNTIYF. The CDR3 coding sequence is TGTGCCAGCAGTGAAGGGGGCGGTCCTGGAAACACCATATATTTT.

V and J are TRBV19 and TRBJ1-1, with no clear D. Germline CDR1 reads LNHDA; CDR2 reads SQIVND (reference sequence). The ends were cut back, 3 bases at V and 4 bases at J, with 12 bases in the middle. CDR3 length equals 14 residues. The CDR3 bases are TGTGCCAGTAGTATCCAATCGGGAACCACTGAAGCTTTCTTT. Residues: CASSIQSGTTEAFF.

The rearrangement links TRBV6-1 to TRBJ1-1; TRBD1 aligns across 7 bases. CDR1 and CDR2 (germline): MNHNS, SASEGT. After removal of 3 bases from V and 4 bases from J, the junction contained 8 bases not matched to a gene. The CDR3 spans 15 residues. CDR3 sequence: CASSDPDRAGTEAFF. CDR3 in DNA: TGTGCCAGCAGTGACCCCGACAGGGCGGGCACTGAAGCTTTCTTT.

The chain combines TRBV9 with TRBJ2-7; 9 nucleotides match TRBD2. Per the germline V gene, CDR1 is SGDLS and CDR2 is YYNGEE. V dropped 0 bases and J dropped 0; count of bases not matched to a gene: 1. The CDR3 runs to 15 residues. DNA for the CDR3: TGTGCCAGCAGCGTAGCAGCGGGGGGCTCCTACGAGCAGTACTTC. Its protein product is CASSVAAGGSYEQYF.

The rearrangement joins TRBV4-1 to TRBJ2-7; possibly TRBD1 for D (6 bases). The V end was cut by 4 bases, the J end by 1 base, with 14 bases between. The length of the CDR3 is 15 residues. Germline lookup yields CDR1 MGHRA and CDR2 YSYEKL. The CDR3 spells CASSLAGDPSYEQYF. As DNA, the CDR3 is TGCGCCAGCAGCCTCGCAGGGGATCCGTCCTACGAGCAGTACTTC.

This chain uses TRBV19 with TRBJ1-5; D might be TRBD1 (5 bases). Trimming pared 8 bases from V and 4 bases from J, leaving 15 bases between. The CDR3 is 14 residues long. CDR1 is LNHDA, CDR2 SQIVND, per germline (reference sequence). The CDR3 bases are TGTGCCAGTCGCCCTCTCGGGGGAAATCAGCCCCAGCATTTT. Its protein product is CASRPLGGNQPQHF.

Written as DNA, the CDR3 is TGTGCCAGCAGCCAAGCGGGGGGGAGCTCCTACGAGCAGTACTTC. It is translated as CASSQAGGSSYEQYF. This chain links TRBV4-2 with TRBJ2-7; 8 bases are a match to TRBD2. Germline CDR1 LGHNA, CDR2 YNFKEQ. The V and J ends lost 1 base and 0 bases, in that order; junction bases with no gene match: 2. This CDR3 has 15 residues.

The chain is built from TRBV5-6 and TRBJ2-3, with a tentative D call TRBD2 (6 bases). Per the germline V gene, CDR1 is SGHDT and CDR2 is YYEEEE. Trimming took 4 bases from V and 0 from J, leaving 9 bases between them. The CDR3 consists of 14 residues. CDR3 sequence reads: CASSPGTSTDTQYF. The CDR3 nucleotides read TGTGCCAGCAGCCCCGGGACTAGCACAGATACGCAGTATTTT. Drawing the rest from reference TRBV5-6 and TRBJ2-3, the complete variable domain is DAGVTQSPTHLIKTRGQQVTLRCSPKSGHDTVSWYQQALGQGPQFIFQYYEEEERQRGNFPDRFSGHQFPNYSSELNVNALLLGDSALYLCASSPGTSTDTQYFGPGTRLTVL.

This clone occurred once. The gene calls are TRBV5-1 and TRBJ1-1; 11 bases match TRBD1. From germline, CDR1 is SGHRS and CDR2 YFSETQ. CDR3 length equals 14 residues. V lost 2 bases and J lost 4; bases outside the gene matches: 1. For the CDR3, the DNA is TGCGCCAGCAGCTTAGGGACAGGGGGCACTGAAGCTTTCTTT. As protein: CASSLGTGGTEAFF.

To note about this clone: This CDR3 is also generated by other DNA sequences in the sample. The genes are TRBV5-1 and TRBJ1-4; D gene uncertain. Deletions cut 0 bases from V and 0 bases from J, with 12 bases between. There are 17 residues in the CDR3. The germline gives CDR1 SGHRS, CDR2 YFSETQ. CDR3 in amino acids: CASSLAGRLATNEKLFF. The CDR3 region has the DNA TGCGCCAGCAGCTTGGCCGGTAGATTGGCAACTAATGAAAAACTGTTTTTT.

The chain uses TRBV7-6 and TRBJ2-7, with 7 positions matching TRBD1. CDR1 SGHVS and CDR2 FNYEAQ come from the germline V gene. The CDR3 contains 17 residues. V shed 3 bases and J 2 bases; nucleotides not matched to a gene: 13. CDR3 region: CASSFQDGGQATYEQYF. The CDR3 nucleotides are TGTGCCAGCAGCTTTCAAGATGGTGGACAGGCGACCTACGAGCAGTACTTC.

J is TRBJ1-1 and V is TRBV7-2; 8 nucleotides agree with TRBD1. This CDR3 is 19 amino acids long. Looked up from germline, CDR1 is SGHTA and CDR2 is FQGNSA. After removal of 4 bases from V and 4 bases from J, the junction contained 20 bases not matched to a gene. This chain's CDR3 is CASSSDLRLIRGPGTEAFF. The CDR3 nucleotides are TGTGCCAGCAGCTCCGACCTTCGGCTCATCAGGGGGCCGGGCACTGAAGCTTTCTTT.

This chain joins TRBV5-4 and TRBJ1-6, with D possibly matching TRBD1 (6 bases). Germline assignment: CDR1 SGHNT and CDR2 YYREEE (reference sequence). V was pared by 1 base and J by 4 bases, with 15 bases between. CDR3 length: 17 amino acids. The DNA for the CDR3 is TGTGCCAGCAGCTTGAAATTCGGACAGCTTTATAATTCACCCCTCCACTTT. Encoded protein: CASSLKFGQLYNSPLHF.

The rearrangement links TRBV25-1 to TRBJ1-1, with 7 bases matching TRBD1. The CDR3 has 15 amino acids. Per the germline V gene, CDR1 is MGHDK and CDR2 is SYGVNS. J lost 5 bases, V lost 5 bases, and 11 bases had no gene match. The CDR3 region is CASSSRQGVGTEAFF. CDR3 DNA sequence: TGTGCCAGCAGTTCACGGCAGGGGGTCGGGACTGAAGCTTTCTTT.

This clone was recorded only once. The chain's CDR3 is CASQLEIGTEAFF. The CDR3 DNA sequence: TGTGCCAGCCAACTCGAAATCGGCACTGAAGCTTTCTTT. The V gene is TRBV6-5, the J gene TRBJ1-1; D ambiguous. Germline loops: CDR1 MNHEY, CDR2 SVGAGI. Trimming took off 8 bases at V and 4 bases at J, with 14 bases between the two ends. This CDR3 is 13 amino acids long.

J is TRBJ2-7 and V is TRBV6-6; 7 bases match TRBD1. Germline CDR1 MNHNY, CDR2 SVGAGI (reference sequence). Unmatched junction bases numbered 7, after V lost 5 bases and J lost 0 bases. The CDR3 contains 15 residues. The DNA of the CDR3 is TGTGCCAGCAGTCCACCGACAGGGCTCTCCTACGAGCAGTACTTC. Its protein is CASSPPTGLSYEQYF.

V usage is TRBV27 and J usage is TRBJ2-1; TRBD1 matches 8 bases. CDR1 is MNHEY and CDR2 is SMNVEV in the germline V gene (reference sequence). The CDR3 covers 17 residues. V shed 4 bases and J 12 bases; nucleotides not matched to a gene: 20. The CDR3 sequence: CASSSRIRDRQDRRQFF. CDR3 sequence (DNA): TGTGCCAGCAGTTCCCGCATCCGGGACAGGCAGGATCGGCGGCAGTTCTTC.

The chain recombines TRBV7-9 with TRBJ1-2; D gene ambiguous. Deletions cut 0 bases from V and 7 bases from J, with 15 bases between. Germline V gives CDR1 SEHNR, CDR2 FQNEAQ (reference sequence). There are 15 residues in the CDR3. CDR3 protein: CASSLASRRRPGYTF. The DNA for the CDR3 is TGTGCCAGCAGCTTAGCGTCAAGACGGAGACCTGGCTACACCTTC.